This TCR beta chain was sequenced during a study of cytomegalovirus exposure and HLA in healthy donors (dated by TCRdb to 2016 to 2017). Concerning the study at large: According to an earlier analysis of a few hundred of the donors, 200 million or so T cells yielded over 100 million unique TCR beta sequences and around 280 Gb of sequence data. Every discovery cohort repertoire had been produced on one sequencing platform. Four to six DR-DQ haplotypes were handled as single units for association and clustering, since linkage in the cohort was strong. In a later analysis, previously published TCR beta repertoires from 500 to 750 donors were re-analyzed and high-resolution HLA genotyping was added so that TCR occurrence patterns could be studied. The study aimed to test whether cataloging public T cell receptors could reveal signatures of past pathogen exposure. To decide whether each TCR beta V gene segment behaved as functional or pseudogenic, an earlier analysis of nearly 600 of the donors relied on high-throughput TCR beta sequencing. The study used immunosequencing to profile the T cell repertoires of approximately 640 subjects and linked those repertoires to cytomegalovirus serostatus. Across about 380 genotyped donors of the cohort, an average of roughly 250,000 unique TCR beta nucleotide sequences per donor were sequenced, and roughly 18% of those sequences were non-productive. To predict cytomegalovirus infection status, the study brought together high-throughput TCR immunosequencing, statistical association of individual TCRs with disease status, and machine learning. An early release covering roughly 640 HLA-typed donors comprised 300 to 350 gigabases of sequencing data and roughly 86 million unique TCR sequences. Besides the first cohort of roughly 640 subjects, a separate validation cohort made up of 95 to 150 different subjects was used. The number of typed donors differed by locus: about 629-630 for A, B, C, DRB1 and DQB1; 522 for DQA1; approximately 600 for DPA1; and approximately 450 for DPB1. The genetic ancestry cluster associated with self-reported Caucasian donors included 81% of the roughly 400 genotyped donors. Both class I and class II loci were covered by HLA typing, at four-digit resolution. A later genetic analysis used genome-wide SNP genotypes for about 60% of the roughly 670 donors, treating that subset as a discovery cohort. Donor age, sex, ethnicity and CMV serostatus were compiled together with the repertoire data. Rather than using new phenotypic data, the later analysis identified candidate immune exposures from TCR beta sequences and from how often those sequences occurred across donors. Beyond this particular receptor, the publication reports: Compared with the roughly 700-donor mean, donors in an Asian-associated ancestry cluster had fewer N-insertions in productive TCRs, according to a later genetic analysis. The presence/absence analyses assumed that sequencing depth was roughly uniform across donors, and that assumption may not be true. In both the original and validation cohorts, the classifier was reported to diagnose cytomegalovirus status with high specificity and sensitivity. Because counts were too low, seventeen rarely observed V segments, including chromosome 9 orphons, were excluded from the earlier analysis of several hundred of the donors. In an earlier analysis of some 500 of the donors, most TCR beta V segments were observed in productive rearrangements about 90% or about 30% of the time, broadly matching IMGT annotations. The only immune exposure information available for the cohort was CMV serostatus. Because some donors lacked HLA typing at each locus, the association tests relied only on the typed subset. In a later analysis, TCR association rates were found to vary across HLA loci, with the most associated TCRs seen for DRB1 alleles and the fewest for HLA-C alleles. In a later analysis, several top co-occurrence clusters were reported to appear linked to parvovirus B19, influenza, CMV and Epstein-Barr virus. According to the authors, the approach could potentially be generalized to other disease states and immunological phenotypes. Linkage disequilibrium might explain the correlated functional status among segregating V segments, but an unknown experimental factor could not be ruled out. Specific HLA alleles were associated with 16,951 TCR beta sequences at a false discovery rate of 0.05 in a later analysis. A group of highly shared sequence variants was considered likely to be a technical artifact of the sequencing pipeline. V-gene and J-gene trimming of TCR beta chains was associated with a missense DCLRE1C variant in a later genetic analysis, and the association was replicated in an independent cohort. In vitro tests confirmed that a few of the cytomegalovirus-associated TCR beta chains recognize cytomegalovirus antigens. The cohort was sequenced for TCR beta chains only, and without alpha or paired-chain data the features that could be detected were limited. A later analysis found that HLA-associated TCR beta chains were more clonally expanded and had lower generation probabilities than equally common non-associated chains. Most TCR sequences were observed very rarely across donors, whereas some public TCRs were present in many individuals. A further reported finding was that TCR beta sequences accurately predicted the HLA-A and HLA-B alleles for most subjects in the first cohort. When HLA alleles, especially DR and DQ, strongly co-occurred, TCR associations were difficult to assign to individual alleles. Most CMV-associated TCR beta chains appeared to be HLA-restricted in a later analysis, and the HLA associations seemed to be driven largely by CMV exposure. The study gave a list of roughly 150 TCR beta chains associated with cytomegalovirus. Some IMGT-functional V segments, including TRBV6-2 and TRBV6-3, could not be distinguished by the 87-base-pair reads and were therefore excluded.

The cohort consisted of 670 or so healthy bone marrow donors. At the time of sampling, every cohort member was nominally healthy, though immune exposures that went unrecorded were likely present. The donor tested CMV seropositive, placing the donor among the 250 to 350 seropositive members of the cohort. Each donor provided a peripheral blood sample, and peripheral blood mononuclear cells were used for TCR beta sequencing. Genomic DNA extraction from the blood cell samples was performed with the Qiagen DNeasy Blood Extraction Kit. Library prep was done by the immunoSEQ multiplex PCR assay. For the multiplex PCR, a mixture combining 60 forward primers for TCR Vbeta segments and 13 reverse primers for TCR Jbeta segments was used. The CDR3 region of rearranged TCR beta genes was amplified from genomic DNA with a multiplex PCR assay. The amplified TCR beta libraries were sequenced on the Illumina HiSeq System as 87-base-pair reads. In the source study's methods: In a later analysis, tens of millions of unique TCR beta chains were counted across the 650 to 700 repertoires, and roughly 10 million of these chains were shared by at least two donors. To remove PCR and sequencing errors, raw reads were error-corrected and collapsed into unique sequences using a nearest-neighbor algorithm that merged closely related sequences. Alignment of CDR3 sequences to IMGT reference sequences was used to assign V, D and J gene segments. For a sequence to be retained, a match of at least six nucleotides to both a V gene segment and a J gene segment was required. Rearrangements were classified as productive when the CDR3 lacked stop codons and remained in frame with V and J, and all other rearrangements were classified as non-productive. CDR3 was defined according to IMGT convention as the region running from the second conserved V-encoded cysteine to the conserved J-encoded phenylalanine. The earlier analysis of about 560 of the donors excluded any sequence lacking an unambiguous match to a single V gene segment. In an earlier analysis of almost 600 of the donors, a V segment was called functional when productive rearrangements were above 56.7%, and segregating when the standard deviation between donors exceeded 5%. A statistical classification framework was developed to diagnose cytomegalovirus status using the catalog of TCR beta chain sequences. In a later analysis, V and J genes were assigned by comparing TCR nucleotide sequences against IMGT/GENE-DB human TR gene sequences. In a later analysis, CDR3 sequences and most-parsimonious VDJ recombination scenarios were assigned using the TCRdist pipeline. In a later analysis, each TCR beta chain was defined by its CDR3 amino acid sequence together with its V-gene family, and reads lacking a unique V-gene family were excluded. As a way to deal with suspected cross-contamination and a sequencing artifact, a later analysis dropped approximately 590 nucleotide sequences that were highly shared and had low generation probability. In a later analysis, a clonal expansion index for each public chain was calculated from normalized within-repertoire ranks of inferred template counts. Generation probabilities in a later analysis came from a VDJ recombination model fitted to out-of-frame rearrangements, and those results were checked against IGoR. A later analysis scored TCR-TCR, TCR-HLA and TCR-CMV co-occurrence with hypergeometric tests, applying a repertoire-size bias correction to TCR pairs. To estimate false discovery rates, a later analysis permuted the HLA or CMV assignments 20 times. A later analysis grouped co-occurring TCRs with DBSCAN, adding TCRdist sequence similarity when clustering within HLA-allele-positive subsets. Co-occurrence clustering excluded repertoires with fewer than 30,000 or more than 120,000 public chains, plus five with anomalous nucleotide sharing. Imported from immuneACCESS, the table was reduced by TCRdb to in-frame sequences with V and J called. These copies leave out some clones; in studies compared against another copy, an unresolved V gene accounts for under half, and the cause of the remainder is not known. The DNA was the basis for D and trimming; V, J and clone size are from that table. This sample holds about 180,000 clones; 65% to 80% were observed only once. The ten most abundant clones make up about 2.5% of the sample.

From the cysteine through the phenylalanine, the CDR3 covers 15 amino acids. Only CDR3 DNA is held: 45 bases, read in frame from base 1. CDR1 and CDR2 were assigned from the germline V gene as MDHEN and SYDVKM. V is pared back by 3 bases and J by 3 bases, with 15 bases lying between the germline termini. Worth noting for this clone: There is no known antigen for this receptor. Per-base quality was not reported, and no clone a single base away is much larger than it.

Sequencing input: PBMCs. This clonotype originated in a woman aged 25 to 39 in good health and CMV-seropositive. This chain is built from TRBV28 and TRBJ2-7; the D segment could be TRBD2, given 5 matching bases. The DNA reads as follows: TGTGCCAGCAGTTTCCTCCTCGGACTCCTCTACGAGCAGTACTTC. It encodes CASSFLLGLLYEQYF.